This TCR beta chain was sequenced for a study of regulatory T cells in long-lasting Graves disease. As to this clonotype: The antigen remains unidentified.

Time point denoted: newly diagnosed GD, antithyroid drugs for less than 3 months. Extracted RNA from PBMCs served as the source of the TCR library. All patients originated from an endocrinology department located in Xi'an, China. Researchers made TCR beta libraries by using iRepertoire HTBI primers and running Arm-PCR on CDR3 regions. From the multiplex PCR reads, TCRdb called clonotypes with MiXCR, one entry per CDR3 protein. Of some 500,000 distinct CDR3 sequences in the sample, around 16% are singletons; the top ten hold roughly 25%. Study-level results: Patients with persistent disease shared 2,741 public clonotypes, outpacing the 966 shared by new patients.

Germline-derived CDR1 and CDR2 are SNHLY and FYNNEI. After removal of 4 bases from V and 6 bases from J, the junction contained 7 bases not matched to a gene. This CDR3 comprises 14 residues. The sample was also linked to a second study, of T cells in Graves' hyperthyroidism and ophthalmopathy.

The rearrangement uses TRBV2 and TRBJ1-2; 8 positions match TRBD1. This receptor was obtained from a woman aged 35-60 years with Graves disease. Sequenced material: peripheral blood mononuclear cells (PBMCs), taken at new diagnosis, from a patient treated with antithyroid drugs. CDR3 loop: CASSAGQGGDGYTF. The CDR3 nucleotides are TGTGCCAGCAGTGCCGGACAGGGAGGCGATGGCTACACCTTC.